This passage covers 29 T cell receptor beta chains from one sample sequenced in a study of T cells in Graves' hyperthyroidism and ophthalmopathy. TCR beta CDR3 regions were amplified from RNA. First-round RT-PCR of the TCR CDR3 relied on the HTBI primer set. TCRdb reprocessed the multiplex PCR reads via MiXCR and lists one record per CDR3 protein. The sample consists of 500,000 to 600,000 distinct CDR3 sequences, approximately 20% of them appearing once. Sequencing input: blood. All receptors derive from a man in his forties or fifties with Graves' ophthalmopathy.

The V call is TRBV6-1, the J call TRBJ1-5; D gene unclear. This CDR3 is 15 amino acids long. Germline assignment: CDR1 MNHNS and CDR2 SASEGT. V was clipped by 2 bases and J by 4 bases, with 12 bases between them. The CDR3 DNA follows: TGTGCCAGCAGTGAACAAAGGTTGCGGAATCAGCCCCAGCATTTT. This gives the protein CASSEQRLRNQPQHF.

This clonotype was counted only a few times. The CDR3 reads CASSLEGVYTGELFF. Here the CDR3 DNA reads TGTGCCAGCAGCCTCGAAGGGGTCTACACCGGGGAGCTGTTTTTT. The chain joins TRBV3-1 to TRBJ2-2; perhaps TRBD1 as D (5 bases). The CDR3 covers 15 residues. Trimming removed 4 bases from V and 3 bases from J, with 12 bases in between. Germline V lookup: CDR1 LGHDT, CDR2 YNNKEL (reference sequence).

This clonotype occurred many times. The germline gene is not matched at one end of the junction; a read error may be the cause. The V call is TRBV5-1, the J call TRBJ2-3; the match to TRBD2 covers 8 bases. The germline V gene encodes CDR1 SGHRS and CDR2 YFSETQ. The CDR3 runs 14 residues. CDR3 region: CASSSGLATDTQYF. The CDR3 nucleotides are TGTGCCAGCAGCTCCGGACTAGCAACAGATACGCAGTATTTT.

This clonotype was seen ten or more times. V usage is TRBV7-9 and J usage is TRBJ1-2, with D hard to call. The V gene lost 4 bases and the J gene lost 3 bases, with 18 bases spanning the gap. Germline V gene sequence: CDR1 SEHNR, CDR2 FQNEAQ (reference sequence). CDR3 length: 16 amino acids. As DNA, the CDR3 is TGTGCCAGCAGCTCATTGGGAGGCAACCAGTACTATGGCTACACCTTC. Its protein product is CASSSLGGNQYYGYTF.

The chain is built from TRBV15 and TRBJ2-5, with D hard to call. V was pared by 3 bases and J by 5 bases, with 7 bases between. Germline assignment: CDR1 LNHNV and CDR2 YYDKDF (reference sequence). CDR3 length: 12 amino acids. The CDR3, as DNA: TGTGCCACCAGCAGGGCCGCGGAGACCCAGTACTTC. It translates to CATSRAAETQYF.

In its sample, this clonotype was seen a few times. V usage is TRBV2 and J usage is TRBJ1-2; D might be TRBD1 (5 bases). Trimming removed 11 bases at V and 4 bases at J, with 17 bases between. Germline V gene data show CDR1 as SNHLY and CDR2 as FYNNEI. The CDR3 has 13 amino acids. Written as DNA, the CDR3 is TGTGCCGGGGGGGAGGAGGTCGGCTATGGCTACACCTTC. Translation gives CAGGEEVGYGYTF.

This clonotype was detected ten times or more. The chain has TRBV11-3 and TRBJ2-3, with 8 positions matching TRBD1. CDR1 is SGHNT, CDR2 YENEEA, per germline. The trim removed 1 base at V and 3 bases at J, leaving 3 bases unmatched. CDR3 length equals 15 residues. This CDR3 reads CASSLGQGNTDTQYF. The CDR3 nucleotides are TGTGCCAGCAGCTTAGGACAGGGGAATACAGATACGCAGTATTTT.

This clonotype was seen a few times. The J gene is TRBJ2-7, the V gene TRBV6-1; D perhaps matches TRBD1 (6 bases). The V and J ends lost 7 bases and 2 bases respectively, with 15 bases between them. The CDR3 is made up of 14 amino acids. Germline V gene lookup returns CDR1 MNHNS and CDR2 SASEGT. CDR3 nucleotides: TGTGCCAGCATCTTAGGGGACACCACCTACGAGCAGTACTTC. Amino acids: CASILGDTTYEQYF.

A note on this clonotype: A much larger clone differs from this one at a single base, so this may be a read error. The gene calls are TRBV12-3 or TRBV12-4 and TRBJ2-7, with 13 bases lining up with TRBD2. The DNA end is a closer match to TRBJ2-1, so the J assignment may be wrong. The CDR3 length is 15 residues. Here the CDR3 reads CASSKTSGGTYEQFF. Written as DNA, the CDR3 is TGTGCCAGCAGTAAGACTAGCGGGGGGACTTACGAGCAGTTCTTC.

This clonotype appeared a few times. The chain employs TRBV27 and TRBJ1-2; 9 bases align to TRBD1. The CDR3 has 14 residues. Germline loops: CDR1 MNHEY, CDR2 SMNVEV (reference sequence). Trimming at V came to 3 bases and at J to 7 bases, leaving 6 bases not matched to a gene. The CDR3 reads CASSFYRGPRGYTF. CDR3 DNA: TGTGCCAGCAGTTTCTACAGGGGGCCTCGTGGCTACACCTTC.

The chain links TRBV30 to TRBJ2-3; D is possibly TRBD2 (6 bases). The germline CDR1 and CDR2 sequences are GTSNPN and SVGIG (reference sequence). V was shortened by 1 base and J by 1 base, with 9 bases between the two germline ends. This CDR3 has 14 residues. Written as DNA, the CDR3 is TGTGCCTGGAGTGAGACGGGGGGCACAGATACGCAGTATTTT. Translated, it gives CAWSETGGTDTQYF.

This clonotype was recorded at least ten times. The chain carries TRBV7-9 and TRBJ2-7, with a tentative D call TRBD2 (5 bases). Between the trimmed V and J ends, which lost 1 base and 3 bases, there was a span of 10 bases. The CDR3 totals 14 residues. Looked up from germline, CDR1 is SEHNR and CDR2 is FQNEAQ (reference sequence). CDR3 region: CASSLGAGNYEQYF. CDR3 DNA sequence: TGTGCCAGCAGCTTAGGCGCGGGTAACTACGAGCAGTACTTC.

This clonotype occurred many times. The J gene is TRBJ2-5, the V gene TRBV12-3 or TRBV12-4, with TRBD1 matching over 7 bases. CDR3 length equals 16 residues. V lost 5 bases, J lost 4 bases, and 13 bases stayed unmatched. In nucleotides, the CDR3 is TGTGCCAGCAGTCCCTTGGGACAGACGACGTTAGAGACCCAGTACTTC. Its translation is CASSPLGQTTLETQYF.

This clonotype was seen many times. This chain links TRBV6-1 with TRBJ2-6, with D possibly matching TRBD2 (5 bases). Germline V gene sequence: CDR1 MNHNS, CDR2 SASEGT. Deletions cut 7 bases from V and 1 base from J, with 14 bases between. CDR3 length equals 16 residues. In DNA, the CDR3 is TGTGCCAGCACGCCGGGGATGGGTTCTGGGGCCAACGTCCTGACTTTC. This codes for CASTPGMGSGANVLTF.

This chain joins TRBV6-5 and TRBJ2-5; possibly TRBD2 for D (6 bases). V lost 0 bases and J lost 2, with 10 bases in between. The length of the CDR3 is 15 residues. Germline V gene lookup returns CDR1 MNHEY and CDR2 SVGAGI. The DNA of the CDR3 is TGTGCCAGCAGTTACTCACCCGGGACTCAAGAGACCCAGTACTTC. Its protein is CASSYSPGTQETQYF.

V usage is TRBV30 and J usage is TRBJ2-5; the match to TRBD1 covers 9 bases. The V and J ends lost 5 bases and 5 bases, in that order; junction bases with no gene match: 6. This CDR3 spans 13 amino acids. The V gene's germline CDR1 is GTSNPN and CDR2 SVGIG (reference sequence). The CDR3 is CAWLQGALETQYF. In nucleotides, the CDR3 is TGTGCCTGGTTACAGGGGGCTTTGGAGACCCAGTACTTC.

This clonotype was seen at least ten times. This rearrangement joins TRBV28 to TRBJ2-7; tentatively, D is TRBD1 (6 bases). The CDR3 has 14 amino acids. Trimming took off 4 bases at V and 4 bases at J, with 14 bases between the two ends. Per germline, CDR1 MDHEN and CDR2 SYDVKM. The CDR3 spells CASSSPGTKYEQYF. The CDR3 DNA reads TGTGCCAGCAGTTCCCCCGGGACAAAATACGAGCAGTACTTC.

For the CDR3, the DNA is TGTGCCAGCAGTTACGCAGAATATCAGCCCCAGCATTTT. It codes for CASSYAEYQPQHF. This chain connects TRBV6-5 to TRBJ1-5; D ambiguous. The CDR3 contains 13 residues. Germline CDR1 and CDR2: MNHEY and SVGAGI. Trimming left V 2 bases short and J 5 bases short, with 7 bases between.

Concerning this clonotype itself: It may be a read error: a sequence one base away is much more abundant. J is TRBJ2-1 and V is TRBV30; 13 nucleotides agree with TRBD2. With the DNA end fitting TRBJ2-7 better, the J assignment may be wrong. The CDR3 length is 16 residues. The germline V gene encodes CDR1 GTSNPN and CDR2 SVGIG (reference sequence). CDR3 sequence: CAWSVGLAGMVNEQYF. The CDR3 region has the DNA TGTGCCTGGAGTGTGGGACTAGCGGGAATGGTCAATGAGCAGTACTTC.

CDR3 DNA: TGTGCCAGCAGCTCCTACGGGACTAGCGGGAGAAATGAGCAGTTCTTC. Amino acids: CASSSYGTSGRNEQFF. The V call is TRBV7-3, the J call TRBJ2-1; TRBD2 matches at 14 bases. CDR3 size: 16 residues. The V gene end was trimmed by 4 bases and the J gene end by 7 bases; junction bases not matched to a gene: 6. In germline, CDR1 is SGHTA, CDR2 FQGTGA.

Ten or more counts support this clonotype. The rearrangement links TRBV30 to TRBJ2-3; 11 nucleotides agree with TRBD2. The CDR3 length is 12 residues. Trimming at V came to 4 bases and at J to 9 bases, leaving 3 bases not matched to a gene. Per the germline V gene, CDR1 is GTSNPN and CDR2 is SVGIG (reference sequence). CDR3 sequence reads: CAWTSGGRTQYF. The CDR3 nucleotides read TGTGCCTGGACTAGCGGGGGGCGCACGCAGTATTTT.

This clonotype came up many times. This sequence joins TRBV5-1 and TRBJ2-1, with TRBD2 as a possible D gene (6 bases). The V gene lost 0 bases and the J gene lost 7 bases, with 14 bases spanning the gap. The CDR3 is 15 residues long. Germline values: CDR1 SGHRS, CDR2 YFSETQ. The CDR3 nucleotides read TGCGCCAGCAGCTTGGGGGAGGCAGGGACGAATGAGCAGTTCTTC. It is translated as CASSLGEAGTNEQFF.

The CDR3 nucleotides read TGCAGCGTTGGGGTTTGGTCACAGGGGGCAACTGAAGCTTTCTTT. It encodes CSVGVWSQGATEAFF. J is TRBJ1-1 and V is TRBV29-1; 9 bases map to TRBD1. This CDR3 spans 15 amino acids. Germline V gene sequence: CDR1 SQVTM, CDR2 ANQGSEA. V lost 4 bases, J lost 5 bases, and 11 bases stayed unmatched.

This clonotype showed up just once. The chain joins TRBV7-9 to TRBJ2-7; 9 nucleotides line up with TRBD2. The CDR3 runs to 14 residues. The germline CDR1 and CDR2 sequences are SEHNR and FQNEAQ (reference sequence). The V gene end was trimmed by 5 bases and the J gene end by 4 bases; junction bases not matched to a gene: 6. CDR3 sequence (DNA): TGTGCCAGCAGCACGATAGCGGGAGCGTACGAGCAGTACTTC. The encoded protein is CASSTIAGAYEQYF.

This clonotype was recorded many times. This sequence joins TRBV7-2 and TRBJ2-3; the match to TRBD2 covers 11 bases. With 1 base clipped from V and 0 bases from J, the junction kept 9 bases outside the gene matches. Germline CDR1 SGHTA, CDR2 FQGNSA. The CDR3 runs to 19 residues. CDR3 sequence reads: CASSLGLLAGAPSTDTQYF. Written as DNA, the CDR3 is TGTGCCAGCAGCTTAGGCCTACTAGCGGGGGCCCCAAGCACAGATACGCAGTATTTT.

This clonotype has at least ten counts. The chain has TRBV27 and TRBJ1-1; TRBD1 is a possible D gene (6 bases). Germline V lookup: CDR1 MNHEY, CDR2 SMNVEV (reference sequence). The CDR3 loop spans 15 amino acids. V was cut by 2 bases and J by 0 bases, with 10 bases left in between. CDR3 coding DNA: TGTGCCAGCAGTTTAACCGGGACAATGAACACTGAAGCTTTCTTT. Protein: CASSLTGTMNTEAFF.

This clonotype has at least ten counts. The chain couples TRBV2 to TRBJ2-5; D not certain. V lost 3 bases, J lost 2 bases, and 4 bases lay in between. The CDR3 has 12 residues. Germline CDR1 and CDR2: SNHLY and FYNNEI. CDR3 nucleotide sequence: TGTGCCAGCAGTGAGTTACAAGAGACCCAGTACTTC. Protein: CASSELQETQYF.

This clonotype was picked up many times. Relative to the germline gene, one junction end is altered; a read error may explain this. This chain links TRBV28 with TRBJ2-7, with D perhaps matching TRBD2 (6 bases). CDR3 length: 14 residues. The germline gives CDR1 MDHEN, CDR2 SYDVKM. The CDR3 region has the DNA TGTGCCAGTAGTTTACACGCTAGCGCCTACGAGCAGTACTTC. The encoded protein is CASSLHASAYEQYF.

The gene calls are TRBV20-1 and TRBJ2-7; tentative D call: TRBD2 (7 bases). V gave up 5 bases and J gave up 2 bases, with 19 bases separating them. Germline assignment: CDR1 DFQATT and CDR2 SNEGSKA (reference sequence). The CDR3 extends over 15 amino acids. The CDR3 DNA reads TGCAGTGCTGAAGGGGTTGGCGGGGGCCCCTACGAGCAGTACTTC. Translating it yields CSAEGVGGGPYEQYF.